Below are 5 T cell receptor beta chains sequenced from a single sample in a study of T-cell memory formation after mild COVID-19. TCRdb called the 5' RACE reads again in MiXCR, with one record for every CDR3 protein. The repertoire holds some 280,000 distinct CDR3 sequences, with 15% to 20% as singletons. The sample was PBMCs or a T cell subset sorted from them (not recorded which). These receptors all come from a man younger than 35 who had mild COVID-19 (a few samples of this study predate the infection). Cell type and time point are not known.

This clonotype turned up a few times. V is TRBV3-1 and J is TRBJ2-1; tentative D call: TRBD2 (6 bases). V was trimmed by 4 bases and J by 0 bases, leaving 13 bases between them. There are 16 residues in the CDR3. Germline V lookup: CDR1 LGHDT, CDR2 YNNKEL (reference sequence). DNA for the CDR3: TGTGCCAGCAGCCGTCCGACTAGGAGCTCCTACAATGAGCAGTTCTTC. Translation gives CASSRPTRSSYNEQFF.

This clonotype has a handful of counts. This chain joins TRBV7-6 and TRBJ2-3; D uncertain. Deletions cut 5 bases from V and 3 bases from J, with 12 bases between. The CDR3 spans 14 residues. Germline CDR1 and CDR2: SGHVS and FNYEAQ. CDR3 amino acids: CASSRFAVTDTQYF. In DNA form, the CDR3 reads TGTGCCAGCAGCCGATTTGCGGTTACAGATACGCAGTATTTT.

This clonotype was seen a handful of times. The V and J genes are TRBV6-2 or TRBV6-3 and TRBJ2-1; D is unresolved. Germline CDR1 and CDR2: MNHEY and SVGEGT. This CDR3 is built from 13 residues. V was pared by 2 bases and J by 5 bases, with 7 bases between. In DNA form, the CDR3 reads TGTGCCAGCAGTTACGCCATTAACAATGAGCAGTTCTTC. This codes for CASSYAINNEQFF.

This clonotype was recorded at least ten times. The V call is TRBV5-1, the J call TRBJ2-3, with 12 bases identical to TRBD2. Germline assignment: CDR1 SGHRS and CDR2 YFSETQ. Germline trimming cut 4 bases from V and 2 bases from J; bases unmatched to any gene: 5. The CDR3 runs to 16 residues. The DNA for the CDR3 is TGCGCCAGCAGCAAACTAGCGGGGGGAAACACAGATACGCAGTATTTT. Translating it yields CASSKLAGGNTDTQYF.

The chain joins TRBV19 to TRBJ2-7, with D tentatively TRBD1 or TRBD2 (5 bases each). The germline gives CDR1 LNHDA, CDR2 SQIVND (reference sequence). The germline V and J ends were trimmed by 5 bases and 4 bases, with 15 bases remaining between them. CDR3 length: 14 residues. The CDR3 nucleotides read TGTGCCAGTAGTGGGCCGGGACGGACTTACGAGCAGTACTTC. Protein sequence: CASSGPGRTYEQYF.